The rows below give T cell receptor beta chains drawn from one sample of a study of OX40 agonist ivuxolimab in advanced cancers. Data came from immunoSEQ multiplex PCR; TCRdb stores just in-frame clones and leaves some out. The sample lists more than 45,000 clones; 92% were seen once. This sample comprised CD4+ or CD8+ T cells sorted from blood, obtained in a trial of the OX40 agonist ivuxolimab. The receptors were gathered from an adult with an advanced solid tumor such as melanoma, head and neck, liver or kidney cancer. Both conserved end residues are part of each CDR3. D genes are given only for firm matches. Rows may omit the clone size; those that give it use once, few, many or a size class.

J gene	V gene	D gene	clone size	CDR3 length	CDR3 DNA	CDR3 protein
TRBJ1-2	TRBV4-2	.	once	12	TGTGCCAGCAGCCAAGTCCCATTCTTCCACACCTTC	CASSQVPFFHTF
TRBJ2-1	TRBV13	.	.	16	TGTGCCAGCAACCTGAATCGGCAGGGAGGTTGGAATGAGCAGTTCTTC	CASNLNRQGGWNEQFF
TRBJ1-1	TRBV7-6	TRBD1	.	16	TGTGCCAGCAGCTCCTCGGGACAGGACCCGAACACTGAAGCTTTCTTT	CASSSSGQDPNTEAFF
TRBJ2-2	TRBV7-8	.	.	17	TGTGCCAGCAGCTTAAGGTCCCGGAGTGGACCCAACGGGGAGCTGTTTTTT	CASSLRSRSGPNGELFF
TRBJ2-7	TRBV5-4	TRBD1	.	16	TGTGCCAGCAGCCCCCGGACAGGGGGCGCGGGTGACGAGCAGTACTTC	CASSPRTGGAGDEQYF
TRBJ2-2	TRBV6-5	.	.	13	TGTGCCAGCAGCCCTGAGAACACCGGGGAGCTGTTTTTT	CASSPENTGELFF
TRBJ1-2	TRBV5-6	.	.	13	TGTGCCAGCAGCTTGGCTGCTTGGGATGGCTACACCTTC	CASSLAAWDGYTF
TRBJ2-1	TRBV28	.	.	16	TGTGCCAGCACCCGGGTACAGACACTAACCTACAATGAGCAGTTCTTC	CASTRVQTLTYNEQFF
TRBJ2-2	TRBV7-9	.	once	13	TGTGCCAGCAGCCCCCCAGGCACCGGGGAGCTGTTTTTT	CASSPPGTGELFF
TRBJ2-1	TRBV7-8	.	.	16	TGTGCCAGCAGCTTAGCAGGCCAGAGCTCCTACAATGAGCAGTTCTTC	CASSLAGQSSYNEQFF
TRBJ1-3	TRBV25-1	.	.	12	TGTGCCAGCAGTGCCGCCGCGGACACCATATATTTT	CASSAAADTIYF
TRBJ2-1	TRBV27	TRBD2	.	15	TGTGCCAGCAGTCTGGTGGGCGGGGGTTACAATGAGCAGTTCTTC	CASSLVGGGYNEQFF
TRBJ2-7	TRBV4-2	TRBD1	.	15	TGTGCCAGCAGCCACGCCGGGACAGGGTGGCACGAGCAGTACTTC	CASSHAGTGWHEQYF
TRBJ1-1	TRBV18	TRBD1	.	16	TGTGCCAGCTCACCCTGGACAGGGGAGGGGTACACTGAAGCTTTCTTT	CASSPWTGEGYTEAFF
TRBJ2-1	TRBV19	TRBD2	once	15	TGTGCCAGTAGTATCGACCTAGCGGGGGGCAATGAGCAGTTCTTC	CASSIDLAGGNEQFF
TRBJ2-5	TRBV6-5	TRBD2	.	15	TGTGCCAGCAGGCTCCTAGCGGGGGGACAAGAGACCCAGTACTTC	CASRLLAGGQETQYF
TRBJ1-1	TRBV28	.	.	15	TGTGCCAGCAGTTTAACAGGCCCTATGAACACTGAAGCTTTCTTT	CASSLTGPMNTEAFF
TRBJ1-4	TRBV27	TRBD1	.	16	TGTGCCAGCAGTCCTGAAGGACAGGGAATTAATGAAAAACTGTTTTTT	CASSPEGQGINEKLFF
TRBJ1-2	TRBV28	.	few	14	TGTGCCAGCAGCCCGCCCGGGGCCGCAGGGAGCTACACCTTC	CASSPPGAAGSYTF
TRBJ2-1	TRBV15	.	.	15	TGTGCCACCAGCACTATAGGGACAATGAGTATTGAGCAGTTCTTC	CATSTIGTMSIEQFF
TRBJ2-1	TRBV27	.	.	15	TGTGCCAGTAGGACGGAAATTAGGTCCTACAATGAGCAGTTCTTC	CASRTEIRSYNEQFF
TRBJ1-6	TRBV27	TRBD1	.	15	TGTGCCAGCAGTCCAGGGACAGGGTCGCGGTCACCCCTCCACTTT	CASSPGTGSRSPLHF
TRBJ2-1	TRBV9	TRBD2	.	16	TGTGCCAGCAGCGTAGTTTCTAGCGGGGCTTACAATGAGCAGTTCTTC	CASSVVSSGAYNEQFF